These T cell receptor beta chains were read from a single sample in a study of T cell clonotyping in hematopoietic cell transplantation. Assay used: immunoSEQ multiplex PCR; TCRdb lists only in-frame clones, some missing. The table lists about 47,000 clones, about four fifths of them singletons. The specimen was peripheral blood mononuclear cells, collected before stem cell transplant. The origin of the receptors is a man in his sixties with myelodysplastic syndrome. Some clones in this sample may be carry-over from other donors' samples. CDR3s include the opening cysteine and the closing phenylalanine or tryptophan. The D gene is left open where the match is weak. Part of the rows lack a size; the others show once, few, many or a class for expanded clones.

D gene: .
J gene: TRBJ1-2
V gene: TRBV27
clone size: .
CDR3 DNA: TGTGCCAGCAGTTTTTGGGACACAAGTGGCTACACCTTC
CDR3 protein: CASSFWDTSGYTF

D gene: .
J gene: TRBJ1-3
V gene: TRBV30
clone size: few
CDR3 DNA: TGTGCCTGGAGTGCCACAGGGCACGGAAACACCATATATTTT
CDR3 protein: CAWSATGHGNTIYF

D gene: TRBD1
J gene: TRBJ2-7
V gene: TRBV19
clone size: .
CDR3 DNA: TGTGCCAGTAGTATAGGACCGGGACAGGTGGGCGAGCAGTACTTC
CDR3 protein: CASSIGPGQVGEQYF

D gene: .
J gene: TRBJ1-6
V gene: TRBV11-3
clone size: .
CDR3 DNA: TGTGCCAGCAGCTTAAACAGTGATTCACCCCTCCACTTT
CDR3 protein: CASSLNSDSPLHF

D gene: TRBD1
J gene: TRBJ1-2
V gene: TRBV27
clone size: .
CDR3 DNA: TGTGCCAGCAGTAGTACAGGGGCCCCAGGCTACACCTTC
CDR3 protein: CASSSTGAPGYTF

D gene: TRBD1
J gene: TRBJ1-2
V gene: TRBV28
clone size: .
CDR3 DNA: TGTGCCAGCAGCCCTCCTGCAGGGGGCTTTGGCTACACCTTC
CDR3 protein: CASSPPAGGFGYTF

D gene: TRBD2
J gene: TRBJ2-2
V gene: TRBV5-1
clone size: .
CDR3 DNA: TGCGCCAGCAGCCGCGGGGGGTCGAACACCGGGGAGCTGTTTTTT
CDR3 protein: CASSRGGSNTGELFF

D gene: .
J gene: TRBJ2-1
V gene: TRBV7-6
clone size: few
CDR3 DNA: TGTGCCAGCAGCTTAGCCGCAGGGTCCCATGAGCAGTTCTTC
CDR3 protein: CASSLAAGSHEQFF

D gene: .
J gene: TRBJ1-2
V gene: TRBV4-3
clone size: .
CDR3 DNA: TGCGCCAGCAGTCAAGAAGGGGAGGTCTACACCTTC
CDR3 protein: CASSQEGEVYTF

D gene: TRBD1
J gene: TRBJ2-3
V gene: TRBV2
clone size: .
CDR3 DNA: TGTGCCAGCCGGGACAGGGGTTCACATACGCAGTATTTT
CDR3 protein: CASRDRGSHTQYF

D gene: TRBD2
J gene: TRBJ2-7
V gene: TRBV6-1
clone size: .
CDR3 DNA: TGTGCCAGCAGTGAGGGACTAGCGGGGCTCTACGAGCAGTACTTC
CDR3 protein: CASSEGLAGLYEQYF

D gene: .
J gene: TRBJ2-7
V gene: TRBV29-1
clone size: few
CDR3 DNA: TGCAGCGTAAAAGGTACCTACGAGCAGTACTTC
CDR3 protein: CSVKGTYEQYF

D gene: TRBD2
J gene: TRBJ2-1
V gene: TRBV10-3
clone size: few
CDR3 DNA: TGTGCCTCCAGCGGGGGGGCCGGCAATGAGCAGTTCTTC
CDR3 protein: CASSGGAGNEQFF

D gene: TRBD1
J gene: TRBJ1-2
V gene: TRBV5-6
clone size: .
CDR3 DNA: TGTGCCAGCAGCTTCGGGACAGAGGATTATGGCTACACCTTC
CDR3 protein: CASSFGTEDYGYTF

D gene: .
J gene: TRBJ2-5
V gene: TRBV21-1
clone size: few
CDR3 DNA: TGTGCCAGCAGCAAAGGACAGATTCCCCAACACTTC
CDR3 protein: CASSKGQIPQHF

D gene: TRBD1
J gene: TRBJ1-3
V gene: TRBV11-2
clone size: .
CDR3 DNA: TGTGCCAGCAGCTACCGGACAGGGGATCGTGGAAACACCATATATTTT
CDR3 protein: CASSYRTGDRGNTIYF

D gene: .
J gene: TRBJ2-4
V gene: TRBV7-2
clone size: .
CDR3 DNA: TGTGCCAGCAGCCCCAACAGACAGGGAGGGAACATTCAGTACTTC
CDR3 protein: CASSPNRQGGNIQYF

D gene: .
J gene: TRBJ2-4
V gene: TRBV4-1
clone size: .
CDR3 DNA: TGCGCCAGCAGCCAAGACGGGGAATGGGGACTTTATAAAAACATTCAGTACTTC
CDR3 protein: CASSQDGEWGLYKNIQYF

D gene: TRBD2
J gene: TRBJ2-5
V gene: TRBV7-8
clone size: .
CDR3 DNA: TGTGCCAGCAGCTACACCGGGACTAGCGGGTGGGAGACCCAGTACTTC
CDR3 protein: CASSYTGTSGWETQYF

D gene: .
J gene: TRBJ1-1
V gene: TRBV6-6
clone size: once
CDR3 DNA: TGTGCCAGCACGGGGGCGGGAGGGAGGTTTGAAGCTTTCTTT
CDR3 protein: CASTGAGGRFEAFF

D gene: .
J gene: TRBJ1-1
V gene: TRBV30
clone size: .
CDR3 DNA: TGTGCCTGGAGTGTGGGACACGGGAACACTGAAGCTTTCTTT
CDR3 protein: CAWSVGHGNTEAFF

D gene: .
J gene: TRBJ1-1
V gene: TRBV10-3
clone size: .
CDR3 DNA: TGTGCCAGCACCCGTTCCCCCATCGACACCGTGAACACTGAAGCTTTCTTT
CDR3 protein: CASTRSPIDTVNTEAFF

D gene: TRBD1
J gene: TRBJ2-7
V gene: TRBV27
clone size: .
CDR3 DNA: TGTGCCAGCAGGCCGGGACAGAAATCCTACGAGCAGTACTTC
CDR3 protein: CASRPGQKSYEQYF

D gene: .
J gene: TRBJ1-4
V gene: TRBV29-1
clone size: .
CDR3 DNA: TGCAGCGTTGAATGGACTGGGGAAAAACTGTTTTTT
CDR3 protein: CSVEWTGEKLFF

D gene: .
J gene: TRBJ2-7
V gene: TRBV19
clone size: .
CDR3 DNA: TGTGCCAGTAGTATATATGGCTCGGACGAGCAGTACTTC
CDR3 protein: CASSIYGSDEQYF

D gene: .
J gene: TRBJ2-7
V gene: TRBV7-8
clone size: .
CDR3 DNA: TGTGCCAGCAGCTTAAGAGAGGGCTCCTACGAGCAGTACTTC
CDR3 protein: CASSLREGSYEQYF

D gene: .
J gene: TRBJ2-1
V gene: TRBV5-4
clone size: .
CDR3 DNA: TGTGCCAGCAGCTTGGCCAGAAATGAGCAGTTCTTC
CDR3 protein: CASSLARNEQFF

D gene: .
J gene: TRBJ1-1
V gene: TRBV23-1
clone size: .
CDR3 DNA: TGCGCCGGTTTACTACAGGGAGACACTGAAGCTTTCTTT
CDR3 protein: CAGLLQGDTEAFF

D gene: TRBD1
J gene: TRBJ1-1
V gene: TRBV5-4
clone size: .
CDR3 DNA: TGTGCCAGCAGCACACCGACAGGGGGCCTAGGCACTGAAGCTTTCTTT
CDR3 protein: CASSTPTGGLGTEAFF

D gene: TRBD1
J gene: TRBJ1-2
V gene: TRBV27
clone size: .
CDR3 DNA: TGTGCCAGCAGTTTAGAGCCTCAGGGGGCGCGGGATGGCTACACCTTC
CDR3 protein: CASSLEPQGARDGYTF

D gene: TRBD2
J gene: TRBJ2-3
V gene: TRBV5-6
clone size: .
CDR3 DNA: TGTGCCAGCAGCTTGCTTAGGACTAGCGGGGGGGATACGCAGTATTTT
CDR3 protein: CASSLLRTSGGDTQYF

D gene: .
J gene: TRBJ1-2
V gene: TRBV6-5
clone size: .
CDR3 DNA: TGTGCCAGCAGTTACTCCCAGGGTTCCTCTGGCTACACCTTC
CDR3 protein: CASSYSQGSSGYTF

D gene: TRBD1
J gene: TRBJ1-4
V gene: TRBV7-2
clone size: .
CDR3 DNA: TGTGCCAGCAGACTAGACAGGGGGAATGAAAAACTGTTTTTT
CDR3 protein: CASRLDRGNEKLFF

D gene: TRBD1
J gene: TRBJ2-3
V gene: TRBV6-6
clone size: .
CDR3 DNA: TGTGCCAGCAGTGCATCAGGGGGCGCCCACACAGATACGCAGTATTTT
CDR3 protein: CASSASGGAHTDTQYF

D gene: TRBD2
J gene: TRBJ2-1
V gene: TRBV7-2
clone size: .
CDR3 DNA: TGTGCCAGCAGCTTAGGGACTAGCGGGGGGGCCGGGCAGTTCTTC
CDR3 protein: CASSLGTSGGAGQFF

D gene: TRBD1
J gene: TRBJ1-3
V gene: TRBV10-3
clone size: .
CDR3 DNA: TGTGCCATCAGTGAGCGTCGGGACAGCTCTGGAAACACCATATATTTT
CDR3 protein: CAISERRDSSGNTIYF

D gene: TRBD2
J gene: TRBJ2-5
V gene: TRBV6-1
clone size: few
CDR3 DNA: TGTGCCAGCAGTGAACTAGCGGGGGGCCAAGAGACCCAGTACTTC
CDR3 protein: CASSELAGGQETQYF

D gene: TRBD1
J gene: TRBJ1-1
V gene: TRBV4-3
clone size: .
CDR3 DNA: TGCGCCAGCAGCCAAGGACAGGGGAACACTGAAGCTTTCTTT
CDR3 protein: CASSQGQGNTEAFF

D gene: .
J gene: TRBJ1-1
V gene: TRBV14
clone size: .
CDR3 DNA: TGTGCCAGCAGCCAAGATTTACAGGCCCTCCGAGCTTTCTTT
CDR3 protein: CASSQDLQALRAFF

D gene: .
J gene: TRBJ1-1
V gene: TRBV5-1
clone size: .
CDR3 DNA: TGCGCCAGCAGCTTGACCCATCAGGGGAACACTGAAGCTTTCTTT
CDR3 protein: CASSLTHQGNTEAFF

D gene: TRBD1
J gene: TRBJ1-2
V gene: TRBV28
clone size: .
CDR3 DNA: TGTGCCAGCAGGTTACAGGGGGTCATAGCTAACTATGGCTACACCTTC
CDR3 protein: CASRLQGVIANYGYTF

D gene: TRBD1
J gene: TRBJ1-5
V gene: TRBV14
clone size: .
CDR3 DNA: TGTGCCAGCAGCCATTTGACAGGGTCGGATCAGCCCCAGCATTTT
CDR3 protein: CASSHLTGSDQPQHF

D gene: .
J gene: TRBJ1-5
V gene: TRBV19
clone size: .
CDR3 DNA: TGTGCCAGTAGTATGACCTCAAATCAGCCCCAGCATTTT
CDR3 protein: CASSMTSNQPQHF

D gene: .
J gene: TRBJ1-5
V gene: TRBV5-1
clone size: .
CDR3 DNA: TGCGCCAGCAGCTTGGCGCCCCAGGGAGAGGGCAATCAGCCCCAGCATTTT
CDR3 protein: CASSLAPQGEGNQPQHF

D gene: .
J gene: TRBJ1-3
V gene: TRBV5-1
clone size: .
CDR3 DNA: TGCGCCAGCAGCTTGATTTCGGCTGGAAACACCATATATTTT
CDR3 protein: CASSLISAGNTIYF

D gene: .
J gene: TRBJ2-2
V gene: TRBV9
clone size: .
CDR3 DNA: TGTGCCAGCAGCCGACTGAACACCGGGGAGCTGTTTTTT
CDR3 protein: CASSRLNTGELFF

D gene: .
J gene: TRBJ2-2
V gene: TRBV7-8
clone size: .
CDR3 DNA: TGTGCCAGCAGCTTAATTCAGAACACCGGGGAGCTGTTTTTT
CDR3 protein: CASSLIQNTGELFF

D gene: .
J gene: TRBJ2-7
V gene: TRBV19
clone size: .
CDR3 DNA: TGTGCCAGTAGTATAGGAGTGGGAGTCTACGAGCAGTACTTC
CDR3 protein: CASSIGVGVYEQYF

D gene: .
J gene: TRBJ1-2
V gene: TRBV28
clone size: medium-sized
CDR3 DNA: TGTGCCAGCAGCCCCGGACAGAACTATGGCTACACCTTC
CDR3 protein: CASSPGQNYGYTF

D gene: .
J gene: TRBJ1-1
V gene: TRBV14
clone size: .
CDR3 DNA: TGTGCCAGCAGCACGCTGGGACTAGGAATGAACACTGAAGCTTTCTTT
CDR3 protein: CASSTLGLGMNTEAFF

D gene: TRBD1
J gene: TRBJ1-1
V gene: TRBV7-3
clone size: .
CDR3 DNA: TGTGCCAGCAGCCGAGGGGGCGATGGCACTGAAGCTTTCTTT
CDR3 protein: CASSRGGDGTEAFF

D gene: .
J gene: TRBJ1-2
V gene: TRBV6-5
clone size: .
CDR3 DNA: TGTGCCAGCAGTTACAGCCGGCGGAGCACCTATGGCTACACCTTC
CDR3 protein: CASSYSRRSTYGYTF

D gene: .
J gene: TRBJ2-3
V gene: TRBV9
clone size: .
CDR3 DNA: TGTGCCAGCAGCGTACGCGGGGACACAGATACGCAGTATTTT
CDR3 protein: CASSVRGDTDTQYF

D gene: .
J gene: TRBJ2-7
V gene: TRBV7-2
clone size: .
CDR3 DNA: TGTGCCAGCAGCTCGGCCTACGAGCAGTACTTC
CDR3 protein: CASSSAYEQYF

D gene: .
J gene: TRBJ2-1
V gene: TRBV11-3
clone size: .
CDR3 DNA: TGTGCCAGCAGCTTACGAGATAGCTCCTACAATGAGCAGTTCTTC
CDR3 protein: CASSLRDSSYNEQFF

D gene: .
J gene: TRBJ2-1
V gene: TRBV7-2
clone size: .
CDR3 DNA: TGTGCCAGCAGCTTAGCGCGGAATGAGCAGTTCTTC
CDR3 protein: CASSLARNEQFF

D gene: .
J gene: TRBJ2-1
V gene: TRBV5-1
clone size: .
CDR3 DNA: TGCGCCAGCAGCACCCTGACAGGAATTGAGCAGTTCTTC
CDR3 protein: CASSTLTGIEQFF

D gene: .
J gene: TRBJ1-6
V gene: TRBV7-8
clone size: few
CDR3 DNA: TGTGCCAGCAGAACTCAGGGGTTGGGTTCACCCCTCCACTTT
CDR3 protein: CASRTQGLGSPLHF

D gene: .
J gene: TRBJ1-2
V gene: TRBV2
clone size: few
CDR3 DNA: TGTGCCAGCAGCGTCGGTGGACTCCCGGGTAACACCTTC
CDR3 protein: CASSVGGLPGNTF

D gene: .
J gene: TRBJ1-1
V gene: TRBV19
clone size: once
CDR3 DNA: TGTGCCAGTGGGGGACAAGGCGGCACTACTGAAGCTTTCTTT
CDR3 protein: CASGGQGGTTEAFF